This T cell receptor (beta chain) was retrieved from a study of blood T cells in healthy people across ages (dated by TCRdb to the mid-2010s). With regard to the full study: Template switching captured roughly one uniquely barcoded TCR beta cDNA molecule per two T cells in model experiments. To avoid experimental bias, donors of different ages were randomly spread across the sequencing lanes. The donors were split into four age groups: young (average 16 years), middle-aged (roughly 39), aged (approximately 59) and long-lived (over 80). Age-related changes in TCR beta repertoire diversity were measured in the study by deep sequencing normalized with unique cDNA molecular identifiers. Two additional independent replicas of 1 million unique cDNA reads from the same blood draw were analyzed for two donors (one aged 18 to 30 and one aged 80 or older). What the work shows at the level of the full study, not this receptor alone: Compared with the aged group, the long-lived group had more naive CD4+ T cells, fewer expanded clones and increased TCR diversity, a pattern suggesting age selection. Because profiling used bulk unsorted PBMCs, naive and antigen-experienced compartments could not be compared conclusively. Observed TCR beta diversity correlated strongly with the percentage of naive T cells measured by flow cytometry. Observed TCR beta diversity per million T cells fell roughly linearly with age, and a significant reduction was already apparent by age roughly 40. Donor CMV infection status was unknown, potentially confounding age-related changes in expanded clonotypes. Total diversity estimates from one million sequenced T cells were considered lower bounds and underestimates.

Deletion took 7 bases off V and 5 bases off J, with a span of 15 bases between the germline ends. Inclusive of the bounding cysteine and phenylalanine, the CDR3 is 14 residues long. The sequence is cut down to CDR3 DNA, 42 bases in frame from base 1. The germline V gene specifies MDHEN as CDR1 and SYDVKM as CDR2. Library prep was done by 5' RACE. The sequencer listed for this sample is Illumina HiSeq 2500. A second roughly 6 to 12 cycle PCR used a sample-barcoded 5' primer and a J-beta primer mix. A unique molecular identifier was introduced onto each TCR beta cDNA molecule by a template-switch 5' adaptor carrying 12 random nucleotides. Each sample yielded at least 2.5 million CDR3-containing paired-end reads. The Mint cDNA synthesis kit, primed by a TRBC-specific oligonucleotide, was used to synthesize first-strand cDNA from all RNA. All cDNA was treated with uracil-DNA glycosylase and then went through a first 18-cycle PCR with the universal primers M1SS and BC2_uni_R. The original pipeline was this. Each sample was normalized by randomly selecting 1 million high-quality reads, each carrying a distinct molecular identifier. Reads sharing molecular identifiers were discarded rather than binned into consensus sequences. CDR3 identification, clonotype clustering and error correction used MiTCR with a Q25 quality threshold and the strictest error-elimination algorithm. A nonparametric unseen species model using Euler transformation provided a lower-bound estimate of total TCR beta diversity. Starting from the raw public reads, TCRdb applied fastp trimming at Q25, assembled clones with MiXCR and retained in-frame beta chains. Each record represents a unique CDR3 protein, reported with the most common genes and DNA among its rows. TCRdb, not the original authors, processed these V and J calls. Counted in this sample were about 810,000 distinct CDR3 sequences; about 36% of them appeared once. The ten largest clonotypes hold over 10% of the sample.

On this clonotype: Its antigen is currently not known. No per-base quality is available; no much larger clone lies one base away.

The donors were 40 or so Caucasian individuals from Russia, aged roughly 6 to 100 years, who were systemically healthy. About 10 milliliters of peripheral blood were drawn from each donor into EDTA-treated Vacutainer tubes. Ficoll-Paque density-gradient centrifugation was used to isolate PBMCs, with at least 7 million per sample. Trizol reagent was used to extract total RNA from PBMCs, with at least 5.5 micrograms per sample. For every donor, flow cytometry on a PBMC aliquot measured the percentage of naive CD45RAhigh/CD27high T cells. The V and J genes are TRBV28 and TRBJ2-1, and perhaps TRBD1 as D gene, on 5 matching bases. Sequencing used blood. The sequence was collected from a young man in good health. Read as DNA, the sequence is TGTGCCAGCACCGCGGACATTGGGCACAATGAGCAGTTCTTC. It codes for CASTADIGHNEQFF. Beyond the CDR3, the reference TRBV28 and TRBJ2-1 genes provide the residues; the full variable domain reads: DVKVTQSSRYLVKRTGEKVFLECVQDMDHENMFWYRQDPGLGLRLIYFSYDVKMKEKGDIPEGYSVSREKKERFSLILESASTNQTSMYLCASTADIGHNEQFFGPGTRLTVL.